This entry lists 3 T cell receptor beta chains sequenced from one sample in a study of T-cell memory formation after mild COVID-19. TCRdb reprocessed the 5' RACE reads with MiXCR, giving one entry per CDR3 protein. This table holds 550,000 to 600,000 distinct CDR3 sequences, 15% to 20% found once. Sequenced material: PBMCs or a T cell subset sorted from them (not recorded which). These receptors were taken from an adult woman who had mild COVID-19 (a few samples of this study predate the infection). Cell type and time point are not known.

This clonotype was seen a handful of times. The chain employs TRBV9 and TRBJ1-6; no clear D. V lost 3 bases and J lost 10, with 11 bases in between. Germline assignment: CDR1 SGDLS and CDR2 YYNGEE. The CDR3 consists of 13 residues. CDR3 protein: CASSGGEVSPLHF. DNA of the CDR3: TGTGCCAGCAGCGGAGGAGAAGTATCACCCCTCCACTTT.

At least ten counts were recorded for this clonotype. Compared with germline, one end of the junction differs, possibly owing to a read error. V is TRBV5-1 and J is TRBJ2-1; 8 bases align to TRBD1. This CDR3 is 12 amino acids long. Per the germline V gene, CDR1 is SGHRS and CDR2 is YFSETQ. In nucleotides, the CDR3 is TGTGCCAGCAGCTTAGACAGGGGTGAGCAGTTCTTC. Protein: CASSLDRGEQFF.

Only a few counts were recorded for this clonotype. This rearrangement joins TRBV4-3 to TRBJ1-2; D ambiguous. There are 15 residues in the CDR3. In germline, CDR1 is LGHNA, CDR2 YSLEER. Trimming took 0 bases from V and 0 from J, leaving 8 bases between them. CDR3 region: CASSQDWATNYGYTF. In nucleotides, the CDR3 is TGCGCCAGCAGCCAAGATTGGGCAACTAACTATGGCTACACCTTC.